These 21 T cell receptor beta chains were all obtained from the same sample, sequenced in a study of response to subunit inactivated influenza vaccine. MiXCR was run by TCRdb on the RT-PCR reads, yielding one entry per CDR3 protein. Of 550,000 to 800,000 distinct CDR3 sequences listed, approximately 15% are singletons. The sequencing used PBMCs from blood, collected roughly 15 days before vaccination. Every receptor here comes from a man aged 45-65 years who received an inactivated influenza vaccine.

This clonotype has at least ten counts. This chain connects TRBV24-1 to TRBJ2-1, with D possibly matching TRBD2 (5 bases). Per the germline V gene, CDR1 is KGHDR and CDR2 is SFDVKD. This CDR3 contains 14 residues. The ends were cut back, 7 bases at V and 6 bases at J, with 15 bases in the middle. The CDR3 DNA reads TGTGCCACCAGCGAGTGGGGAGAGGGCAATGAGCAGTTCTTC. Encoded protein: CATSEWGEGNEQFF.

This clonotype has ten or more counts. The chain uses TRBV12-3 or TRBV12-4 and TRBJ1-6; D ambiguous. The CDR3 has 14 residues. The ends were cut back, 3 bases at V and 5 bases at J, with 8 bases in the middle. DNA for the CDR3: TGTGCCAGCAGTTTTCGGGGAGATAATTCACCCCTCCACTTT. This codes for CASSFRGDNSPLHF.

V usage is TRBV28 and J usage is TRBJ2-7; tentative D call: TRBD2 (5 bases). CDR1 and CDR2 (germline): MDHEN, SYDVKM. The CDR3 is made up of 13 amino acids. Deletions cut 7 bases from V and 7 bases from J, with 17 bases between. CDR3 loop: CASNRGSLREQYF. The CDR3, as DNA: TGTGCCAGCAATCGGGGAAGCCTACGGGAGCAGTACTTC.

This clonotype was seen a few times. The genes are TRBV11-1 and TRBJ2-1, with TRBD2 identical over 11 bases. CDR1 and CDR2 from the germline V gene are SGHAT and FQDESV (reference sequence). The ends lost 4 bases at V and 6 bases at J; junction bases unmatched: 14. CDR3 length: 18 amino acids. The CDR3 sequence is CASSSKLAGVEGSNEQFF. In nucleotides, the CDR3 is TGTGCCAGCAGCTCGAAACTAGCGGGAGTAGAGGGGTCCAATGAGCAGTTCTTC.

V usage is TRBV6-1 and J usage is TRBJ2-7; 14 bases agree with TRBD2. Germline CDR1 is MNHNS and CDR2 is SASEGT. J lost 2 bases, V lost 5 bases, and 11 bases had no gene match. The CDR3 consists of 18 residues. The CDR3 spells CASSTGTSGSSPPYEQYF. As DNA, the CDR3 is TGTGCCAGCAGTACCGGGACTAGCGGGAGCTCACCACCCTACGAGCAGTACTTC.

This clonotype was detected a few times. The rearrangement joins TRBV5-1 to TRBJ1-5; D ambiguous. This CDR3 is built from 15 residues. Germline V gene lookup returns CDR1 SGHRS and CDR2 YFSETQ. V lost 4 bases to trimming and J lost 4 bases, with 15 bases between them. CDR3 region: CASSPRGLVNQPQHF. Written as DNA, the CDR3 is TGCGCCAGCAGCCCCCGAGGTTTAGTTAATCAGCCCCAGCATTTT.

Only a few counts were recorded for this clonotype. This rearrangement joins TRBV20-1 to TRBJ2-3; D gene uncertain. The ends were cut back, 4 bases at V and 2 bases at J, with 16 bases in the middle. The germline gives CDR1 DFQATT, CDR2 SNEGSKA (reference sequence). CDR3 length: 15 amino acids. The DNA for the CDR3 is TGCAGTGCTACCCACGGGTCAACCGACACAGATACGCAGTATTTT. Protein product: CSATHGSTDTDTQYF.

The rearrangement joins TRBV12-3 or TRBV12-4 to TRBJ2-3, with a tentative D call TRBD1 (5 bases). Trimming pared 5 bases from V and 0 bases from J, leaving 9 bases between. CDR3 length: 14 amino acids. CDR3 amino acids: CASSNDRSTDTQYF. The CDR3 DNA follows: TGTGCCAGCAGTAATGACAGAAGCACAGATACGCAGTATTTT.

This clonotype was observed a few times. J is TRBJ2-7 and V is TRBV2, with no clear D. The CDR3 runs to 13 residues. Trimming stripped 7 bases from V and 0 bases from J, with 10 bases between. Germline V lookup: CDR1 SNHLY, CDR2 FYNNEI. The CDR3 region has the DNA TGTGCCAGCATGGGTAGCTTCTCCTACGAGCAGTACTTC. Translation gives CASMGSFSYEQYF.

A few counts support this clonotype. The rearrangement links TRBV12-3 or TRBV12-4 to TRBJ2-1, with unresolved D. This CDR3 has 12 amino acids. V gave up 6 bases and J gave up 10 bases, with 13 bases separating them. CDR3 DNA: TGTGCCAGCAGCCCTGTGCGGCCCGAGCAGTTCTTC. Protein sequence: CASSPVRPEQFF.

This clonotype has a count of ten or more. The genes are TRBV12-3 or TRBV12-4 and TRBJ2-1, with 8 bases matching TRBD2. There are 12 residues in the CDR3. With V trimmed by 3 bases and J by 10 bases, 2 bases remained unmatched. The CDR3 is CASSFSGGEQFF. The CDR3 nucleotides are TGTGCCAGCAGTTTTTCGGGGGGGGAGCAGTTCTTC.

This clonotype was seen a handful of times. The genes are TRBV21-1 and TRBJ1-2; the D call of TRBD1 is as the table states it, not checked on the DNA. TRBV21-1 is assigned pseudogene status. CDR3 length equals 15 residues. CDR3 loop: CASSNNDRDPYGYTF. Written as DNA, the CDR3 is TGTGCCAGCAGCAATAACGACAGGGACCCGTATGGCTACACCTTC.

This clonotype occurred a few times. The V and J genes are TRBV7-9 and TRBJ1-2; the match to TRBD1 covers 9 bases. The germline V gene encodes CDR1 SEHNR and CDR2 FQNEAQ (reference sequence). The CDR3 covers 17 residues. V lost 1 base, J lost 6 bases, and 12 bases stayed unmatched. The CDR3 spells CASSLVTGTGYVHGYTF. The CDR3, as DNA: TGTGCCAGCAGCTTAGTAACCGGGACAGGGTACGTCCATGGCTACACCTTC.

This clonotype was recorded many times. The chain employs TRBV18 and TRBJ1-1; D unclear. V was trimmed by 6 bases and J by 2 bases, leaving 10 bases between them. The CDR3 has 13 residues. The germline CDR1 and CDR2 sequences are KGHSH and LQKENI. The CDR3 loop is CASSLNVNTEAFF. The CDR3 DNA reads TGTGCCAGCTCCCTCAATGTTAACACTGAAGCTTTCTTT.

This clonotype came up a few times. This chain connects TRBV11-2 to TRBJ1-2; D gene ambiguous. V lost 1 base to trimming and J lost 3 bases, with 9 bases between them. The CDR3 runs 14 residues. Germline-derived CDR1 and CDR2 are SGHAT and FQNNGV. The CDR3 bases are TGTGCCAGCAGCTTAGGGACCGATTACTATGGCTACACCTTC. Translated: CASSLGTDYYGYTF.

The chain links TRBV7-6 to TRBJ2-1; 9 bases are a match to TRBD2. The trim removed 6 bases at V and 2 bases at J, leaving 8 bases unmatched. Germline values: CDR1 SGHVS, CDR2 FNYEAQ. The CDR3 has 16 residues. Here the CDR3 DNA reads TGTGCCAGCAGTCGACCGACTAGCGGCCCCTACAATGAGCAGTTCTTC. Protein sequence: CASSRPTSGPYNEQFF.

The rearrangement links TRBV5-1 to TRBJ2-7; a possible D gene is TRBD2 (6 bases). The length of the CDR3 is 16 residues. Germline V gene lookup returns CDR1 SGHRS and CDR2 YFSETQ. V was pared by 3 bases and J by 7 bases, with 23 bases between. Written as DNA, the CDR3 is TGCGCCAGCAGCTCGCAACGGGGGAGTCTACGTAAGGAGCAGTACTTC. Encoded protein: CASSSQRGSLRKEQYF.

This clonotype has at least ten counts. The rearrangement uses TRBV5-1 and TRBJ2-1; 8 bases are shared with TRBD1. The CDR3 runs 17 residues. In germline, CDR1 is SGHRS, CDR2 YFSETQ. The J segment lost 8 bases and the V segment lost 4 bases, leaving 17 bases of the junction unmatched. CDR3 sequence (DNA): TGCGCCAGCAGCCTTCCCAGGACAGGGATGGCTTGGGATGAGCAGTTCTTC. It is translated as CASSLPRTGMAWDEQFF.

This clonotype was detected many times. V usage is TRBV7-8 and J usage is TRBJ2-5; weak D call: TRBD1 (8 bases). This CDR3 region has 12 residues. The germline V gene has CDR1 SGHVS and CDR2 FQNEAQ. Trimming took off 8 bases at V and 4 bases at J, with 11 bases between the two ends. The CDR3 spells CASYRGGETQYF. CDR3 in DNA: TGTGCCAGCTACAGGGGGGGAGAGACCCAGTACTTC.

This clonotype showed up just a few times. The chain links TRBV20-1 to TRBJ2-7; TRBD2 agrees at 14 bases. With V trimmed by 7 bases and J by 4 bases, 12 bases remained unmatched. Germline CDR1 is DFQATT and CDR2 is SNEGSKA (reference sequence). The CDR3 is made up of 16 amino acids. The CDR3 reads CSVPRPGLAGVYEQYF. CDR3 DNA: TGCAGTGTTCCGCGCCCGGGACTAGCGGGGGTATACGAGCAGTACTTC.

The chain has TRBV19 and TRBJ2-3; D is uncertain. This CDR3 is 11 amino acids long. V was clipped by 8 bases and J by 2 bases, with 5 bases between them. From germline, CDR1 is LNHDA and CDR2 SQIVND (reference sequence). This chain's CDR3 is CASATTDTQYF. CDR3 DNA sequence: TGTGCCAGTGCAACCACAGATACGCAGTATTTT.